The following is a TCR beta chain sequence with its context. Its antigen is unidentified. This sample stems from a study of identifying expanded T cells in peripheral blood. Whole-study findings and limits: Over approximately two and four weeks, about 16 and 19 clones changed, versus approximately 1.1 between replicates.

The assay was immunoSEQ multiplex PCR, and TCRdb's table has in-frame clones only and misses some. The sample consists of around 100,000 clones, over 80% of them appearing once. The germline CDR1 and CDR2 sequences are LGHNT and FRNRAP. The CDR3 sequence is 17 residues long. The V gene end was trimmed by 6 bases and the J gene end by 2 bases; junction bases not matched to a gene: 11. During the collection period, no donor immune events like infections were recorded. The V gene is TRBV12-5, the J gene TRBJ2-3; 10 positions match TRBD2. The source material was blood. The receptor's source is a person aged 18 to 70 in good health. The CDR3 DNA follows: TGTGCTAGTGGAGGGCTAGCGGGAGTACTCTCCACAGATACGCAGTATTTT. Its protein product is CASGGLAGVLSTDTQYF. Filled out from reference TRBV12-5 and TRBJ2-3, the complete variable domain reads DARVTQTPRHKVTEMGQEVTMRCQPILGHNTVFWYRQTMMQGLELLAYFRNRAPLDDSGMPKDRFSAEMPDATLATLKIQPSEPRDSAVYFCASGGLAGVLSTDTQYFGPGTRLTVL.